The 31 T cell receptor beta chains below were found in one sample sequenced in a study of blood T cell repertoires in COVID-19. The table came from immunoSEQ multiplex PCR; TCRdb's copy has only in-frame clones and leaves some out. The sample carries roughly 370,000 clones, more than 75% recorded once. Sequences were obtained from PBMCs or T cells enriched from blood (not recorded which). The receptors derive from a woman aged 45-59 years who had recovered from COVID-19.

The CDR3 DNA sequence: TGTGCCAGCAGTACTCTATACAGGGGCCCGAACACTGAAGCTTTCTTT. Residues: CASSTLYRGPNTEAFF. V and J are TRBV27 and TRBJ1-1, with 7 positions matching TRBD1. The CDR3 has 16 residues. CDR1 MNHEY and CDR2 SMNVEV come from the germline V gene (reference sequence). V gave up 5 bases and J gave up 1 base; unmatched junction bases: 10.

This clone came up a few times. V is TRBV12-3 or TRBV12-4 and J is TRBJ1-6; D possibly corresponds to TRBD1 (6 bases). Trimming stripped 6 bases from V and 7 bases from J, with 10 bases between. The CDR3 is 13 amino acids. CDR3 coding DNA: TGTGCCAGCAGGGGGGCCGGGAATTCACCCCTCCACTTT. Amino acids: CASRGAGNSPLHF.

Ten or more counts support this clone. This chain joins TRBV4-3 and TRBJ1-2; 10 positions match TRBD1. The CDR3 is made up of 14 amino acids. Germline CDR1 reads LGHNA; CDR2 reads YSLEER. V shed 0 bases, J shed 11 bases, and the junction held 6 bases outside the gene matches. The CDR3 loop is CASSQETGGKVYTF. The CDR3 coding sequence is TGCGCCAGCAGCCAAGAGACAGGGGGCAAGGTATACACCTTC.

The chain recombines TRBV19 with TRBJ1-2; 7 bases match TRBD1. CDR3 size: 14 residues. Germline values: CDR1 LNHDA, CDR2 SQIVND (reference sequence). With V trimmed by 7 bases and J by 4 bases, 9 bases remained unmatched. The DNA of the CDR3 is TGTGCCAGTACGTTTCGGGACAGTCCCTATGGCTACACCTTC. Encoded protein: CASTFRDSPYGYTF.

The genes are TRBV6-1 and TRBJ2-7, with TRBD2 matching 13 bases. Germline V gene lookup returns CDR1 MNHNS and CDR2 SASEGT. V dropped 4 bases and J dropped 3; count of bases not matched to a gene: 6. The CDR3 has 16 residues. The CDR3 sequence is CASSGYRLAGGYEQYF. The CDR3 nucleotides are TGTGCCAGCAGTGGATACAGACTAGCGGGGGGCTACGAGCAGTACTTC.

The chain's CDR3 is CASSDRVRSQPQHF. In DNA, the CDR3 is TGTGCCAGCAGTGACAGGGTTCGGTCGCAGCCCCAGCATTTT. V gene TRBV28 combines with J gene TRBJ1-5; TRBD1 matches at 7 bases. After removal of 5 bases from V and 7 bases from J, the junction contained 8 bases not matched to a gene. The CDR3 consists of 14 residues. The V gene's germline CDR1 is MDHEN and CDR2 SYDVKM.

This clone showed up just once. J is TRBJ1-2 and V is TRBV7-2, with D maybe TRBD1 (6 bases). This CDR3 comprises 12 residues. CDR1 and CDR2 (germline): SGHTA, FQGNSA. V lost 5 bases to trimming and J lost 6 bases, with 10 bases between them. CDR3 sequence: CASSRGGNGYTF. The CDR3 DNA sequence: TGTGCCAGCAGCAGAGGGGGAAATGGCTACACCTTC.

The V call is TRBV7-2, the J call TRBJ1-6; possibly TRBD1 for D (5 bases). Per germline, CDR1 SGHTA and CDR2 FQGNSA. Trimming took 1 base from V and 5 from J, leaving 9 bases between them. CDR3 length: 15 amino acids. CDR3 sequence (DNA): TGTGCCAGCAGCTTAGGGGGACTGAATAATTCACCCCTCCACTTT. Translation: CASSLGGLNNSPLHF.

The chain couples TRBV4-3 to TRBJ1-4, with D unresolved. CDR3 length equals 15 residues. Trimming took off 4 bases at V and 3 bases at J, with 12 bases between the two ends. Germline CDR1 reads LGHNA; CDR2 reads YSLEER. In DNA, the CDR3 is TGCGCCAGCAGCCTTGCCCCAGGATCTAATGAAAAACTGTTTTTT. It specifies CASSLAPGSNEKLFF.

The J gene is TRBJ1-1, the V gene TRBV10-3; 10 positions agree with TRBD1. The V gene end was trimmed by 10 bases and the J gene end by 4 bases; junction bases not matched to a gene: 3. Germline lookup yields CDR1 ENHRY and CDR2 SYGVKD. The CDR3 totals 12 residues. CDR3 DNA sequence: TGTGCCACGACAGGGGGCTTCACTGAAGCTTTCTTT. This encodes CATTGGFTEAFF.

This chain connects TRBV2 to TRBJ2-7, with D perhaps matching TRBD1 (6 bases). CDR1 SNHLY and CDR2 FYNNEI come from the germline V gene. The CDR3 covers 12 residues. V lost 5 bases to trimming and J lost 4 bases, with 9 bases between them. The CDR3 nucleotides are TGTGCCAGCAGTCCACAGGGTTACGAGCAGTACTTC. Translation gives CASSPQGYEQYF.

The DNA for the CDR3 is TGTGCCAGCAGCTTACGGGGAGGAGCGACCCAGTACTTC. This encodes CASSLRGGATQYF. The chain has TRBV3-1 (or the pseudogene TRBV3-2) and TRBJ2-5; TRBD2 is a possible D gene (6 bases). CDR3 length: 13 amino acids. Trimming removed 5 bases from V and 7 bases from J, with 14 bases in between. Germline CDR1 LGHDT, CDR2 YNNKEL (reference sequence).

The chain has TRBV4-2 and TRBJ1-1, with 9 nucleotides matching TRBD1. This CDR3 has 15 residues. Germline V gene lookup returns CDR1 LGHNA and CDR2 YNFKEQ. Unmatched junction bases numbered 4, after V lost 0 bases and J lost 5 bases. The CDR3 reads CASSQDRDRGTEAFF. The CDR3 nucleotides read TGTGCCAGCAGCCAAGATAGAGACAGGGGGACTGAAGCTTTCTTT.

This sequence joins TRBV6-5 and TRBJ2-1, with TRBD1 as a possible D gene (6 bases). This CDR3 is 15 amino acids long. The V gene's germline CDR1 is MNHEY and CDR2 SVGAGI. Trimming removed 6 bases at V and 0 bases at J, with 12 bases between. In DNA form, the CDR3 reads TGTGCCAGCAGGGCCGACAGGAGCTCCTACAATGAGCAGTTCTTC. It codes for CASRADRSSYNEQFF.

The chain recombines TRBV5-4 with TRBJ2-2; no definite D call. The CDR3 runs 15 residues. The V end was cut by 4 bases, the J end by 1 base, with 11 bases between. Looked up from germline, CDR1 is SGHNT and CDR2 is YYREEE (reference sequence). CDR3 amino acids: CASSPQQRNTGELFF. In nucleotides, the CDR3 is TGTGCCAGCAGCCCCCAGCAGCGGAACACCGGGGAGCTGTTTTTT.

This rearrangement joins TRBV2 to TRBJ2-2; D might be TRBD2 (6 bases). Germline V gives CDR1 SNHLY, CDR2 FYNNEI. With 6 bases removed from V and 5 bases from J, the gap between germline ends came to 16 bases. This CDR3 contains 15 residues. The CDR3, as DNA: TGTGCCAGCAGAGGAGCGGGTAGAGGGACCGGGGAGCTGTTTTTT. It specifies CASRGAGRGTGELFF.

The chain uses TRBV18 and TRBJ2-3; D gene unclear. Germline-derived CDR1 and CDR2 are KGHSH and LQKENI. Trimming removed 2 bases from V and 0 bases from J, with 9 bases in between. CDR3 length: 15 amino acids. As DNA, the CDR3 is TGTGCCAGCTCACCATCCGGGTCTAGCACAGATACGCAGTATTTT. Protein product: CASSPSGSSTDTQYF. The variable domain in full, with the rest retrieved from reference TRBV18 and TRBJ2-3, is NAGVMQNPRHLVRRRGQEARLRCSPMKGHSHVYWYRQLPEEGLKFMVYLQKENIIDESGMPKERFSAEFPKEGPSILRIQQVVRGDSAAYFCASSPSGSSTDTQYFGPGTRLTVL.

The sample holds one count of this clone. The V call is TRBV7-3, the J call TRBJ2-1; 13 nucleotides agree with TRBD2. V was clipped by 5 bases and J by 2 bases; unmatched bases: 12. CDR1 SGHTA and CDR2 FQGTGA come from the germline V gene. This CDR3 is 19 amino acids long. Here the CDR3 DNA reads TGTGCCAGCAGCGCTCCCGGACTAGCGGGGGTATCCCCCTACAATGAGCAGTTCTTC. Amino acids: CASSAPGLAGVSPYNEQFF.

The V and J genes are TRBV4-2 and TRBJ1-2, with D possibly being TRBD1 (6 bases). This CDR3 region has 15 residues. V was shortened by 0 bases and J by 4 bases, with 12 bases between the two germline ends. Per germline, CDR1 LGHNA and CDR2 YNFKEQ. DNA of the CDR3: TGTGCCAGCAGCCAAGATGAGGGGGGGTTCTATGGCTACACCTTC. Its protein is CASSQDEGGFYGYTF.

V usage is TRBV14 and J usage is TRBJ1-2; D not certain. The CDR3 has 14 residues. V was clipped by 0 bases and J by 7 bases, with 12 bases between them. CDR1 is SGHDN, CDR2 FVKESK, per germline. CDR3 sequence: CASSQEYTRGGYTF. The DNA for the CDR3 is TGTGCCAGCAGCCAAGAATACACGCGGGGTGGCTACACCTTC.

V and J are TRBV19 and TRBJ2-5; 10 bases map to TRBD1. The junction had 7 bases not matched to a gene; V was cut back by 6 bases and J by 0 bases. CDR1 and CDR2 from the germline V gene are LNHDA and SQIVND (reference sequence). The CDR3 runs to 16 residues. As DNA, the CDR3 is TGTGCCAGTAGCCCACGCGGGACAGGGGACCAAGAGACCCAGTACTTC. Translation: CASSPRGTGDQETQYF. The entire variable domain, with the rest obtained from reference TRBV19 and TRBJ2-5, is as follows: DGGITQSPKYLFRKEGQNVTLSCEQNLNHDAMYWYRQDPGQGLRLIYYSQIVNDFQKGDIAEGYSVSREKKESFPLTVTSAQKNPTAFYLCASSPRGTGDQETQYFGPGTRLLVL.

The V call is TRBV28, the J call TRBJ2-1; a weak D match, TRBD1 (7 bases). This CDR3 has 16 residues. Germline assignment: CDR1 MDHEN and CDR2 SYDVKM. V dropped 5 bases and J dropped 4 bases, with 18 bases sitting between them. The DNA of the CDR3 is TGTGCCAGCAGTCCGTGGAGGGACAGCCGGTACAATGAGCAGTTCTTC. This sequence encodes CASSPWRDSRYNEQFF.

The J gene is TRBJ1-1, the V gene TRBV27, with D uncertain. The CDR3 covers 15 residues. Germline CDR1 reads MNHEY; CDR2 reads SMNVEV (reference sequence). Between the trimmed V and J ends, which lost 2 bases and 1 base, there was a span of 11 bases. The DNA of the CDR3 is TGTGCCAGCAGTTTAATGTGGAGTACGAACACTGAAGCTTTCTTT. Encoded protein: CASSLMWSTNTEAFF.

J is TRBJ1-1 and V is TRBV4-3; 7 positions agree with TRBD1. After removal of 5 bases from V and 4 bases from J, the junction contained 7 bases not matched to a gene. Germline CDR1 and CDR2: LGHNA and YSLEER. The CDR3 has 14 residues. CDR3 nucleotide sequence: TGCGCCAGCAGCACTCAGGACAGGAGCACTGAAGCTTTCTTT. Amino acid sequence: CASSTQDRSTEAFF.

The V gene is TRBV28, the J gene TRBJ1-2; D not resolved. Germline loops: CDR1 MDHEN, CDR2 SYDVKM. This CDR3 region has 14 residues. V gave up 7 bases and J gave up 3 bases, with 15 bases separating them. The CDR3 nucleotides are TGTGCCAGCATCGGAGCGGAGGCCTACTATGGCTACACCTTC. This sequence encodes CASIGAEAYYGYTF.

This clone came up a few times. The chain couples TRBV2 to TRBJ1-4, with D unclear. V was clipped by 0 bases and J by 8 bases, with 13 bases between them. The length of the CDR3 is 15 residues. Germline V gene sequence: CDR1 SNHLY, CDR2 FYNNEI. The CDR3 loop reads CASSEALNPGEKLFF. In DNA form, the CDR3 reads TGTGCCAGCAGTGAAGCGTTAAATCCGGGAGAAAAACTGTTTTTT.

The V and J genes are TRBV6-2 or TRBV6-3 and TRBJ2-5, with 10 nucleotides matching TRBD2. The CDR3 has 16 residues. Germline CDR1 and CDR2: MNHEY and SVGEGT. The V segment lost 6 bases and the J segment 3 bases; nucleotides outside the gene matches: 10. DNA for the CDR3: TGTGCCAGCAGCCCCAGGGTAGCGGGGGGTGAAGAGACCCAGTACTTC. Translated: CASSPRVAGGEETQYF.

The rearrangement joins TRBV28 to TRBJ1-1; 9 nucleotides agree with TRBD1. Germline values: CDR1 MDHEN, CDR2 SYDVKM. This CDR3 region has 14 residues. Trimming removed 3 bases from V and 7 bases from J; junction bases left unmatched: 6. The CDR3 nucleotides read TGTGCCAGCAGTTTCCCCCCGGGACAGGGTGAAGCTTTCTTT. The encoded protein is CASSFPPGQGEAFF.

The genes are TRBV6-2 or TRBV6-3 and TRBJ2-7; 8 positions agree with TRBD1. Germline CDR1 is MNHEY and CDR2 is SVGEGT. With V trimmed by 2 bases and J by 2 bases, 8 bases remained unmatched. CDR3 length: 16 residues. CDR3 in amino acids: CASSYPLWDRPYEQYF. The DNA of the CDR3 is TGTGCCAGCAGTTACCCTCTTTGGGACAGGCCCTACGAGCAGTACTTC.

The V gene is TRBV25-1, the J gene TRBJ2-7; a possible D gene is TRBD1 (6 bases). The V end lost 5 bases, the J end lost 5 bases, and 19 bases lay between the germline ends. The CDR3 runs to 15 residues. The germline V gene encodes CDR1 MGHDK and CDR2 SYGVNS. In DNA, the CDR3 is TGTGCCAGCAGTCAACAGGGTTGGGGTCGGGACGAGCAGTACTTC. This encodes CASSQQGWGRDEQYF.

This clone was detected only once. This chain uses TRBV28 with TRBJ1-6; 8 nucleotides match TRBD1. V gave up 7 bases and J gave up 1 base; unmatched junction bases: 15. CDR3 length: 19 residues. Germline loops: CDR1 MDHEN, CDR2 SYDVKM. CDR3 sequence: CASTGWAGGIVSYNSPLHF. CDR3 DNA sequence: TGTGCCAGCACGGGCTGGGCAGGGGGCATTGTGTCCTATAATTCACCCCTCCACTTT.